One TCR beta chain is described in this entry. What it binds is not known. TCRdb re-called the 5' RACE reads with MiXCR, one entry per CDR3 protein. Found here are around 44,000 distinct CDR3 sequences, about 20% of them singletons; the top ten hold around 4%. The sorted Tregs were CD4+CD25+CD127-/low cells. The study, taken as a whole, reports: The larger cohort examined one V-J beta rearrangement, not whole repertoires.

The CDR3 extends over 15 amino acids. With 1 base removed from V and 0 bases from J, the gap between germline ends came to 9 bases. Per the germline V gene, CDR1 is MNHEY and CDR2 is SMNVEV (reference sequence). The source of this sequence is a female donor with breast cancer. J is TRBJ1-1 and V is TRBV27; D gene uncertain. Source material: Tregs sorted from blood. CDR3 DNA: TGTGCCAGCAGTTTATTTCCAGCAATGAACACTGAAGCTTTCTTT. Its protein product is CASSLFPAMNTEAFF.